These T cell receptor beta chains were read from a single sample in a study of OX40 agonist ivuxolimab in advanced cancers. The protocol was immunoSEQ multiplex PCR, while the TCRdb copy is restricted to in-frame clones and leaves out a portion. The sample contains around 76,000 clones, approximately 90% of which appear only once. Sequenced material: CD4+ or CD8+ T cells sorted from blood, taken in a trial of the OX40 agonist ivuxolimab. The receptors derive from an adult with an advanced solid tumor such as melanoma, head and neck, liver or kidney cancer. Both conserved end residues are part of each CDR3. D genes are given only for firm matches. Clone size is given for some rows only: seen once, a few or many times, or a class if the clone is expanded.

NA	TRBV15	TRBJ1-2	few	CATSRDRGAGSGYTF	TGTGCCACCAGCAGAGATCGTGGCGCTGGAAGTGGCTACACCTTC
TRBD1	TRBV6-6	TRBJ2-5	NA	CASSYYGTGERETQYF	TGTGCCAGCAGTTACTATGGGACAGGGGAACGAGAGACCCAGTACTTC
TRBD1	TRBV5-4	TRBJ1-4	once	CASSWGPRTGESEKLFF	TGTGCCAGCAGCTGGGGCCCGCGGACAGGGGAAAGTGAAAAACTGTTTTTT
NA	TRBV28	TRBJ1-5	NA	CASLPGVGQPQHF	TGTGCCAGTCTCCCAGGGGTGGGTCAGCCCCAGCATTTT
TRBD1	TRBV6-6	TRBJ1-4	NA	CASSYWGQLNEKLFF	TGTGCCAGCAGTTACTGGGGACAGCTTAATGAAAAACTGTTTTTT
TRBD1	TRBV9	TRBJ1-4	NA	CASSGLGTGWEKLFF	TGTGCCAGCAGCGGACTCGGGACAGGTTGGGAAAAACTGTTTTTT
NA	TRBV11-1	TRBJ1-4	NA	CASSTYRSGTNEKLFF	TGTGCCAGCAGCACCTACCGCTCCGGAACTAATGAAAAACTGTTTTTT
NA	TRBV6-6	TRBJ2-3	few	CASSSTDTQYF	TGTGCCAGCAGTTCGACAGATACGCAGTATTTT
TRBD1	TRBV6-4	TRBJ2-7	NA	CASSASTGTGGEQYF	TGTGCCAGCAGTGCTTCAACCGGGACAGGGGGCGAGCAGTACTTC
TRBD2	TRBV7-8	TRBJ2-1	NA	CASSLLGRAGVYNEQFF	TGTGCCAGCAGCTTATTAGGGCGCGCGGGGGTATACAATGAGCAGTTCTTC
NA	TRBV6-5	TRBJ1-1	NA	CASQTAMNTEAFF	TGTGCCAGCCAGACTGCGATGAACACTGAAGCTTTCTTT
NA	TRBV28	TRBJ2-7	NA	CASTGRLTYEQYF	TGTGCCAGTACGGGACGACTCACCTACGAGCAGTACTTC
NA	TRBV6-5	TRBJ1-6	NA	CASRVGTGNSPLHF	TGTGCCAGCAGGGTTGGGACTGGGAATTCACCCCTCCACTTT
NA	TRBV18	TRBJ2-7	NA	CASSPPGAPGEQYF	TGTGCCAGCTCACCACCGGGGGCTCCTGGAGAGCAGTACTTC
NA	TRBV6-6	TRBJ1-4	once	CASRPGQTNEKLFF	TGTGCCAGCAGACCGGGGCAGACTAATGAAAAACTGTTTTTT
NA	TRBV5-1	TRBJ1-3	NA	CASSLPSSGNTIYF	TGCGCCAGCAGCTTGCCCAGCTCTGGAAACACCATATATTTT
NA	TRBV5-5	TRBJ2-7	NA	CASSLVLGGTSYEQYF	TGTGCCAGCAGCTTGGTTTTAGGGGGGACCTCCTACGAGCAGTACTTC
NA	TRBV28	TRBJ1-1	NA	CASSFVRSEAFF	TGTGCCAGCAGTTTTGTTAGGAGTGAAGCTTTCTTT
NA	TRBV2	TRBJ2-6	NA	CASSVLSGANVLTF	TGTGCCAGCAGTGTCCTATCTGGGGCCAACGTCCTGACTTTC
NA	TRBV4-2	TRBJ1-4	NA	CASSQDWEKLFF	TGTGCCAGCAGCCAAGATTGGGAAAAACTGTTTTTT
NA	TRBV6-6	TRBJ1-1	NA	CASSYEPLNTEAFF	TGTGCCAGCAGTTACGAGCCCTTGAACACTGAAGCTTTCTTT
TRBD1	TRBV7-6	TRBJ2-3	NA	CASSLTGTGGTDTQYF	TGTGCCAGCAGCTTAACCGGGACAGGGGGTACAGATACGCAGTATTTT